The clone carrying this TCR beta chain came up a few times. Antigen unknown. The same CDR3 also results from other DNA sequences found in this sample. This CDR3 contains 14 residues. V dropped 2 bases and J dropped 1 base, with 10 bases sitting between them. Germline V lookup: CDR1 SGHRS, CDR2 YFSETQ. Assay used: immunoSEQ multiplex PCR; TCRdb lists only in-frame clones, some missing. The sample lists under 200,000 clones, roughly nine tenths occurring once. These data belong to a study of cytomegalovirus exposure and HLA in healthy donors. Points from the study as a whole: Cytomegalovirus association was listed for roughly 160 TCR beta chains.

Sequencing was carried out using PBMCs. V and J are TRBV5-1 and TRBJ2-7; D perhaps matches TRBD2 (6 bases). This receptor was identified in a woman aged 18-29 years in good health and CMV-seropositive. The CDR3 coding sequence is TGCGCCAGCAGCTTTCAGGGAGGATCCTACGAGCAGTACTTC. Protein: CASSFQGGSYEQYF.